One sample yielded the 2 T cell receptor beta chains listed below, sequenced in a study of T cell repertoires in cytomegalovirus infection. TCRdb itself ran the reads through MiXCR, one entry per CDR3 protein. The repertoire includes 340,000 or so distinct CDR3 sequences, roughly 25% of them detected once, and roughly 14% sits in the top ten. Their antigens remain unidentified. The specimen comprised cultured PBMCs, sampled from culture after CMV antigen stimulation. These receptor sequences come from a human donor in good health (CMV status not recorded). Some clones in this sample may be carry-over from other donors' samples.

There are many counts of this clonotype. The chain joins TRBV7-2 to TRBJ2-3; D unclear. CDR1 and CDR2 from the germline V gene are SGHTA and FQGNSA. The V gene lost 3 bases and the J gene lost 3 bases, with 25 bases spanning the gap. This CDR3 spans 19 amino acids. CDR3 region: CASSFKKLLGKQLTDTQYF. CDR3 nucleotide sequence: TGTGCCAGCAGCTTTAAAAAACTCCTTGGTAAACAACTAACAGATACGCAGTATTTT.

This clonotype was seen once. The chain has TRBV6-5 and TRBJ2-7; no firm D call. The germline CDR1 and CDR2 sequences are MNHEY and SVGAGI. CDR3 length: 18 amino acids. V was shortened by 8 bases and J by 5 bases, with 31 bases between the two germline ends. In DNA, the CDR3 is TGTGCCAGCGAATTCCGGGCCCTCCTCGTTTTCCGCCTGGACGAGCAGTACTTC. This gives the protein CASEFRALLVFRLDEQYF.